This T cell receptor (beta chain) was captured by sequencing in a study of blood T cells in healthy people across ages. A second PCR of 7 to 11 cycles used a sample-barcoded 5' primer and a J-beta primer mix. TCRdb re-called the 5' RACE reads with MiXCR, one entry per CDR3 protein. The sample consists of 950,000 to 1,200,000 distinct CDR3 sequences, around two fifths of them appearing once. The sample consisted of blood. The receptor comes from a man aged 18 to 29 in good health.

CDR3: CASSEVRTGSSGYTF. The CDR3 region has the DNA TGTGCCAGCAGTGAAGTAAGAACAGGGTCTAGTGGCTACACCTTC. This chain joins TRBV2 and TRBJ1-2; a weak D match, TRBD1 (6 bases). There are 15 residues in the CDR3. Germline CDR1 SNHLY, CDR2 FYNNEI. V was trimmed by 1 base and J by 7 bases, leaving 16 bases between them.